The source of this T cell receptor beta chain is a study of chemoradiotherapy in HPV16-positive cancers. V lost 5 bases, J lost 7 bases, and 11 bases lay in between. Germline loops: CDR1 SGHTA, CDR2 FQGNSA. CDR3 size: 13 residues. Sequencing was performed with immunoSEQ multiplex PCR; in TCRdb, only in-frame clones are kept and a portion is missing. Seen here are over 20,000 clones, about 90% observed once, and the top ten hold over 3.5%. The specimen comprised blood, sampled from a patient who underwent chemoradiotherapy. The genes are TRBV7-2 and TRBJ1-4; weak D call: TRBD1 (6 bases). This TCR derives from a human donor with HPV-associated anogenital cancer. The CDR3 DNA follows: TGTGCCAGCAGCCCGGACAGATTTGAAAAACTGTTTTTT. It specifies CASSPDRFEKLFF.